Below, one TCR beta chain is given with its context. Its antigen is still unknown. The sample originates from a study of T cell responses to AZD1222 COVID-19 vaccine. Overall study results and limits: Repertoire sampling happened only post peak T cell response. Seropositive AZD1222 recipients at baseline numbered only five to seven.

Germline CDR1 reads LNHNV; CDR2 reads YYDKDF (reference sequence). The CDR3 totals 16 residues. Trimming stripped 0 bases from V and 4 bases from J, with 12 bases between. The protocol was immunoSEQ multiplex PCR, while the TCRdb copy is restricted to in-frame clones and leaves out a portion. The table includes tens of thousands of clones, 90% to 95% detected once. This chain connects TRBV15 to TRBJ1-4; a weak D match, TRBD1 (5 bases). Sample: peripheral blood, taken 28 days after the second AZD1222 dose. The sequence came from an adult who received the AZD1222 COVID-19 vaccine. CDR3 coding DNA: TGTGCCACCAGCAGAGATCGGGGGAGGAGTAATGAAAAACTGTTTTTT. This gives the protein CATSRDRGRSNEKLFF.